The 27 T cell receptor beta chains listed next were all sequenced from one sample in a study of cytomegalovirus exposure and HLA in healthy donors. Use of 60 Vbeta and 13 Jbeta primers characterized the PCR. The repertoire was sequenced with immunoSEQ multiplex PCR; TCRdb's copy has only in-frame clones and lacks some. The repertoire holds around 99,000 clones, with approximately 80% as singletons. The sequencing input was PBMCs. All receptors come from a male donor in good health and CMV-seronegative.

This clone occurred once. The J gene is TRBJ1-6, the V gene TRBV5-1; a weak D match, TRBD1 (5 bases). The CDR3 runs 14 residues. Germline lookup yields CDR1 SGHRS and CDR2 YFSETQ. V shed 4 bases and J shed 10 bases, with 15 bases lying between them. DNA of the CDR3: TGCGCCAGCAGCCGCGTGGGGGGGGAATCACCCCTCCACTTT. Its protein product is CASSRVGGESPLHF.

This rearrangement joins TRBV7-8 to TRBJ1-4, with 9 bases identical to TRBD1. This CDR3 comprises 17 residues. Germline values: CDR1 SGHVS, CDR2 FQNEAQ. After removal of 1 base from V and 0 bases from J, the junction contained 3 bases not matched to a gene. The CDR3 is CASSLVRTGATNEKLFF. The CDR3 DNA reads TGTGCCAGCAGCTTAGTCCGGACAGGGGCAACTAATGAAAAACTGTTTTTT.

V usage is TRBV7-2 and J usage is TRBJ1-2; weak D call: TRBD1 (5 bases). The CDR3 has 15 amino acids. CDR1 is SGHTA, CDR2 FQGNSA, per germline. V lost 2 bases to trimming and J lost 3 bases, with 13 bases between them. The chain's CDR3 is CASSLTGGRDYGYTF. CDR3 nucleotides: TGTGCCAGCAGCTTAACGGGGGGTAGGGACTATGGCTACACCTTC.

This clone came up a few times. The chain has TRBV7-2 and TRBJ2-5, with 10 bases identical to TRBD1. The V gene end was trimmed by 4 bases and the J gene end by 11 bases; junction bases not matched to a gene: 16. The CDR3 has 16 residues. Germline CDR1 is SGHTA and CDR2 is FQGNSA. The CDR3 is CASSSNRDRGVRGQYF. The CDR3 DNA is TGTGCCAGCAGCTCAAACCGGGACAGGGGAGTACGCGGGCAGTACTTC.

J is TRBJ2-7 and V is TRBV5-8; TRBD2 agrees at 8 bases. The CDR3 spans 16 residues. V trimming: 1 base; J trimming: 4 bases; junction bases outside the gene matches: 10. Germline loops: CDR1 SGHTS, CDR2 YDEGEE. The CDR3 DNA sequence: TGTGCCAGCAGCTTGTCGGTATTAGCGGGATGGTACGAGCAGTACTTC. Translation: CASSLSVLAGWYEQYF. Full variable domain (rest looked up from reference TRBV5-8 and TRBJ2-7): EAGVTQSPTHLIKTRGQQATLRCSPISGHTSVYWYQQALGLGLQFLLWYDEGEERNRGNFPPRFSGRQFPNYSSELNVNALELEDSALYLCASSLSVLAGWYEQYFGPGTRLTVT.

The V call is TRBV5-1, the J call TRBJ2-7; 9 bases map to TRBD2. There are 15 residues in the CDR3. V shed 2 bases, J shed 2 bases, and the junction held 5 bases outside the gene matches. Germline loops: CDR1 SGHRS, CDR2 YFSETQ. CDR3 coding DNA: TGCGCCAGCAGCTTAACTAGCGGGCCAACCTACGAGCAGTACTTC. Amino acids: CASSLTSGPTYEQYF.

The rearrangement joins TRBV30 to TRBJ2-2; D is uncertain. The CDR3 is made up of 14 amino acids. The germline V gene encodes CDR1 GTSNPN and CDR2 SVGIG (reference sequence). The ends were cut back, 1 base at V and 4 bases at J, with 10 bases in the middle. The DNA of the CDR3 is TGTGCCTGGAGTGCGTCCGTTCGCACCGGGGAGCTGTTTTTT. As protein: CAWSASVRTGELFF.

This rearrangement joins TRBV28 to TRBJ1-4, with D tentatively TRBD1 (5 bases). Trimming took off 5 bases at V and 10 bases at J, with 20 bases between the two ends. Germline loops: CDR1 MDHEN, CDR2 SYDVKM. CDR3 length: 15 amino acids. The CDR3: CASSPSRGGSGKLFF. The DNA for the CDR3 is TGTGCCAGCAGTCCTAGTAGGGGAGGTAGTGGAAAACTGTTTTTT.

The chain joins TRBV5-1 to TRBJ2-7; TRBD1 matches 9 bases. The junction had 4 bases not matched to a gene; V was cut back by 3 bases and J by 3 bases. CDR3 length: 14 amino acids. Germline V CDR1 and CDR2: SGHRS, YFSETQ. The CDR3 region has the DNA TGCGCCAGCAGCTCACAGGGGGCCAACTACGAGCAGTACTTC. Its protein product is CASSSQGANYEQYF.

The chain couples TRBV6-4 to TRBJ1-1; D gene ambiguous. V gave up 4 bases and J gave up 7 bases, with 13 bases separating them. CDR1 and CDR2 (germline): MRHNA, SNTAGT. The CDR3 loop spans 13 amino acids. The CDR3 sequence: CASSVAVWSEAFF. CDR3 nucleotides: TGTGCCAGCAGTGTTGCAGTTTGGAGTGAAGCTTTCTTT.

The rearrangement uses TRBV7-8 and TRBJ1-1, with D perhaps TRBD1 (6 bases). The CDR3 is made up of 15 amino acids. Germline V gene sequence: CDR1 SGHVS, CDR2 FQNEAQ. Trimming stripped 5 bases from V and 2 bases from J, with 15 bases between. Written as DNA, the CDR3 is TGTGCCAGCAGCCCTATGCCGGGGGGCAACACTGAAGCTTTCTTT. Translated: CASSPMPGGNTEAFF.

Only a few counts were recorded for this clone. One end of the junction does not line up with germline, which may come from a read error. The CDR3 bases are TGCAGTGCCAGAGGAGGGCAGCCCCAGCATTTT. This translates into CSARGGQPQHF. The chain joins TRBV20-1 to TRBJ1-5; D remains ambiguous. Looked up from germline, CDR1 is DFQATT and CDR2 is SNEGSKA (reference sequence). The CDR3 extends over 11 amino acids.

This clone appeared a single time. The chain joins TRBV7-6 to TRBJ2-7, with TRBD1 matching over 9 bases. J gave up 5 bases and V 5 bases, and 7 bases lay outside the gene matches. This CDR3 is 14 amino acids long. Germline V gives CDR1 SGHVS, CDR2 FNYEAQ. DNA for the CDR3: TGTGCCAGCAGCCCCGGGACAGGGTTCCACGAGCAGTACTTC. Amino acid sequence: CASSPGTGFHEQYF.

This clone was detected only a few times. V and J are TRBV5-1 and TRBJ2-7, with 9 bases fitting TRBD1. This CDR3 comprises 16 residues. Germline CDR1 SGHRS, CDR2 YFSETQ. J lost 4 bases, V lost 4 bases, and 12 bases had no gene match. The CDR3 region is CASSTAGQGKKYEQYF. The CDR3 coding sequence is TGCGCCAGCAGCACGGCAGGACAGGGGAAGAAGTACGAGCAGTACTTC.

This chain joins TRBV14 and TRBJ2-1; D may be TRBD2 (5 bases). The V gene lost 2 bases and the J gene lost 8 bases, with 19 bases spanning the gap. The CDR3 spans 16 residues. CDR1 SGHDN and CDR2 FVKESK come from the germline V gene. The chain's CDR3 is CASSQWTGIVSDEQFF. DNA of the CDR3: TGTGCCAGCAGCCAATGGACGGGGATAGTCTCCGATGAGCAGTTCTTC.

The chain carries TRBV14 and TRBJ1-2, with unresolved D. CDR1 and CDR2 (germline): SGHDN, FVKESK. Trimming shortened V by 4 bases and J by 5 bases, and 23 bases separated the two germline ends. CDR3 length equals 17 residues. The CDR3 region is CASSLQSGGDPGYGYTF. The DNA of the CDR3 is TGTGCCAGCAGCCTGCAGTCCGGAGGCGACCCCGGATATGGCTACACCTTC. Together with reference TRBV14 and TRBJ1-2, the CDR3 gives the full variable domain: EAGVTQFPSHSVIEKGQTVTLRCDPISGHDNLYWYRRVMGKEIKFLLHFVKESKQDESGMPNNRFLAERTGGTYSTLKVQPAELEDSGVYFCASSLQSGGDPGYGYTFGSGTRLTVV.

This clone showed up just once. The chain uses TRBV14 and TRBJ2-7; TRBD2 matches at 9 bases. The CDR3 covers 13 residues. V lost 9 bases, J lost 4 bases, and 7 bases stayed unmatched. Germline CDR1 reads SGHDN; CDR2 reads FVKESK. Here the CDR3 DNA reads TGTGCCAGGGGTCGGCGGGAGGGATACGAGCAGTACTTC. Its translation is CARGRREGYEQYF.

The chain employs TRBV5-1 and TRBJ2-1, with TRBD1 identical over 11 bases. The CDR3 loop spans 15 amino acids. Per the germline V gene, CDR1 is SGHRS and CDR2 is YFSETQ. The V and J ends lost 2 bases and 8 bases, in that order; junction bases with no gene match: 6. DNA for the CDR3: TGCGCCAGCAGCTTCCGGGACAGGGGGTCCCATGAGCAGTTCTTC. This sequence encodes CASSFRDRGSHEQFF.

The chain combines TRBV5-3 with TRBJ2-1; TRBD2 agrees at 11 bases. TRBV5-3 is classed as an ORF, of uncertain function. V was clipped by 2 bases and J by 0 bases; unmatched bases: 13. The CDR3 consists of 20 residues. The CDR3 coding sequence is TGTGCCAGAAGCTTCGGGACTAGCGGAATGAAATCGAGCTCCTACAATGAGCAGTTCTTC. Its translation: CARSFGTSGMKSSSYNEQFF.

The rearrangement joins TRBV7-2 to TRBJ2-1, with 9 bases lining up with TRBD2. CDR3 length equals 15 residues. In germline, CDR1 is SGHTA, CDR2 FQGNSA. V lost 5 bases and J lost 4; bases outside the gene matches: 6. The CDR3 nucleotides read TGTGCCAGCAGCGATAGCGGGAGAGGTTACAATGAGCAGTTCTTC. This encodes CASSDSGRGYNEQFF.

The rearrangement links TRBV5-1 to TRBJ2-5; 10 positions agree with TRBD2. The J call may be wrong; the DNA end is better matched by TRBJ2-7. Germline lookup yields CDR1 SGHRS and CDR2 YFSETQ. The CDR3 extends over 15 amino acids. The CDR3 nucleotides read TGCGCCAGCAGTCCCCCCCAAGCGGGAGGGGACGAGCAGTACTTC. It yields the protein CASSPPQAGGDEQYF.

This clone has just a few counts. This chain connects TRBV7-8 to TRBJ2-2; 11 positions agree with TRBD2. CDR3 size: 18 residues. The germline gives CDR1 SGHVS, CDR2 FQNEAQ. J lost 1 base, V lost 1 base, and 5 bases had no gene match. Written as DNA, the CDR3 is TGTGCCAGCAGCTTAGAAAATAGCGGGAGGGGGAACACCGGGGAGCTGTTTTTT. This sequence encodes CASSLENSGRGNTGELFF.

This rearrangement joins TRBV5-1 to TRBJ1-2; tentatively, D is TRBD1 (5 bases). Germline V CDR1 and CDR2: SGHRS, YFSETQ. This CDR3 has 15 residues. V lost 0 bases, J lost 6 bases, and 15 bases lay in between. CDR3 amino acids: CASSLDGGRADGYTF. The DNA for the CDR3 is TGCGCCAGCAGCTTGGACGGGGGTAGGGCCGATGGCTACACCTTC. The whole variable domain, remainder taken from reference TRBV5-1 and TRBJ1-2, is KAGVTQTPRYLIKTRGQQVTLSCSPISGHRSVSWYQQTPGQGLQFLFEYFSETQRNKGNFPGRFSGRQFSNSRSEMNVSTLELGDSALYLCASSLDGGRADGYTFGSGTRLTVV.

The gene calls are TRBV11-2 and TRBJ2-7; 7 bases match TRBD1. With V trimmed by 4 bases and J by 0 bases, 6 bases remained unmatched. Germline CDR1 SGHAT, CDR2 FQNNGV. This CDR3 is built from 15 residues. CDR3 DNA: TGTGCCAGCAGCTCCACGACAGGGAGCTCCTACGAGCAGTACTTC. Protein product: CASSSTTGSSYEQYF.

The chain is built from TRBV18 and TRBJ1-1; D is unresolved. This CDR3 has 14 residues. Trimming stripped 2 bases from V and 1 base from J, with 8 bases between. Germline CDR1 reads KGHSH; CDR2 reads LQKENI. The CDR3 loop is CASSPAVGNTEAFF. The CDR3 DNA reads TGTGCCAGCTCACCAGCGGTAGGGAACACTGAAGCTTTCTTT.

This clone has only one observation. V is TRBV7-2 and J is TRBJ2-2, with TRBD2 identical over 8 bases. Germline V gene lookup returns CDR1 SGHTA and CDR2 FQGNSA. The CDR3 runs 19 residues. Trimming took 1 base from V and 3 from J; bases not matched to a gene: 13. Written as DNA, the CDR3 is TGTGCCAGCAGCTTAGATCCCCCCTCGATAGCGGGGTACACCGGGGAGCTGTTTTTT. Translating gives CASSLDPPSIAGYTGELFF.

The CDR3 is CASSFRGAGEQYF. Here the CDR3 DNA reads TGTGCCAGCAGCTTCCGGGGGGCTGGCGAGCAGTACTTC. This chain connects TRBV7-2 to TRBJ2-7; possible D gene TRBD2, 7 bases. V dropped 3 bases and J dropped 6 bases, with 12 bases sitting between them. CDR1 SGHTA and CDR2 FQGNSA come from the germline V gene. The CDR3 runs to 13 residues.